The entry below gives a single TCR beta chain sequence along with its context. Antigen unknown. Germline CDR1 and CDR2: MDHEN and SYDVKM. Trimming removed 3 bases at V and 3 bases at J, with 8 bases between. The CDR3 covers 14 residues. This entry is derived from a study of T cell clones after liver transplantation. Study summary: Samples came from ITN030ST, which attempted immunosuppression withdrawal within 2 years of liver transplantation. Third-party-reactive TCRbeta sequences from pre-transplant mixed lymphocyte reactions served as antigen-independent comparators. Whole-study findings and limits: Graft donor-reactive T cells may have migrated into the graft rather than being deleted.

Data came from immunoSEQ multiplex PCR; TCRdb stores just in-frame clones and leaves some out. This table holds over 70,000 clones, over 70% found once. The V gene is TRBV28, the J gene TRBJ1-4; D remains unclear. The receptor was derived from a human patient who received a liver transplant. Part of the T cells may come from the graft donor. The specimen comprised CD4+ T cells from blood, sampled 12 months after liver transplant. The CDR3 spells CASSLLGSNEKLFF. For the CDR3, the DNA is TGTGCCAGCAGTTTGCTGGGGTCTAATGAAAAACTGTTTTTT. The full variable domain, rest sourced from reference TRBV28 and TRBJ1-4, is DVKVTQSSRYLVKRTGEKVFLECVQDMDHENMFWYRQDPGLGLRLIYFSYDVKMKEKGDIPEGYSVSREKKERFSLILESASTNQTSMYLCASSLLGSNEKLFFGSGTQLSVL.